Reported below is one T cell receptor beta chain. What this receptor recognizes is not known. Base-call qualities are not available, and no considerably larger clone is one nucleotide away. Patients with a history of autoimmune disease or receiving systemic immunosuppression were excluded from the trial. In every dose cohort, peripheral blood was drawn for TCR sequencing at baseline, cycle 4 day 1, and cycle 7 day 1. Samples came from an open-label, multicenter, first-in-human phase I dose-escalation trial of ivuxolimab. Adults with locally advanced or metastatic melanoma, renal cell, hepatocellular, or head and neck squamous cell carcinoma were enrolled in the trial. Before TCR sequencing, CD4+ T cells and CD8+ T cells were sorted from peripheral blood as separate populations. For sequencing of the TCRbeta CDR3 region, genomic DNA was extracted from the sorted cells. TCRbeta CDR3 regions were sequenced using the immunoSEQ Assay. Not all clones reach the TCRdb copy of this immuneACCESS table, which keeps in-frame sequences only. Checked studies attribute under half of the gap to unresolved V genes and leave the rest unexplained. The table for this sample lists approximately 87,000 clones; roughly 88% of them were counted only once. The biggest ten clones account for about 4% of the sample.

This sample was taken from a study of OX40 agonist ivuxolimab in advanced cancers. With regard to the full study: Ivuxolimab was an agonistic, fully human IgG2 monoclonal antibody directed against OX40 (CD134), a costimulatory receptor. Intravenous ivuxolimab was administered to patients every 2 weeks at six dose levels: 0.01, 0.1, 0.3, 1.5, 3 and 10 mg/kg. The monotherapy dose-escalation portion (N ≈ 57 patients) of the phase I ivuxolimab trial is reported in the paper. Among the roughly 50 dose-escalation patients, 19 had hepatocellular carcinoma, approximately 15 melanoma, 9 renal cell carcinoma and 9 head and neck cancer. A male proportion of under 85% and a mean age of approximately 55 years, ranging from 23 to 79, were recorded for the dose-escalation cohort. Peripheral TCRbeta sequencing was intended to test whether TCR sequence diversity was altered and clonal T-cell expansion was caused by ivuxolimab. Prior anti-PD-1, anti-PD-L1 or anti-CTLA-4 therapy was permitted, and approximately 39% of dose-escalation patients had received checkpoint inhibitors. Partial responses occurred in three dose-escalation patients: two with cutaneous melanoma and one with hepatocellular carcinoma.

On the study overall, not on this receptor specifically: In the 0.1-3.0 mg/kg groups, partial responders had among the lowest normalized peripheral clonal expansion, particularly in CD8+ T cells. After ivuxolimab, CD8+ T cells had more expanded clones than CD4+ T cells on average. Low levels of normalized T-cell clonal expansion were also shown by some nonresponding patients. The antigen specificity of the clonally expanded peripheral T cells was not determined. Clonal expansion of both CD4+ and CD8+ blood T cells was observed from baseline to week 6 at doses 0.1 to 3.0 mg/kg.

This receptor was taken from an adult with an advanced solid tumor such as melanoma, head and neck, liver or kidney cancer. Sequencing was performed on CD4+ or CD8+ T cells sorted from blood, taken in a trial of the OX40 agonist ivuxolimab.

The CDR3 is CASSRGQTQETQYF. The nucleotides read TGTGCCAGCTCCCGCGGACAGACTCAAGAGACCCAGTACTTC. The chain couples TRBV18 to TRBJ2-5; the D gene is possibly TRBD1, with 6 bases matching. V lost 6 bases and J lost 2 bases; the stretch between them is 13 bases long. CDR1 and CDR2 are drawn from the germline V gene: KGHSH, LQKENI. Including the terminal cysteine and phenylalanine, the CDR3 comprises 14 residues. Only the CDR3 portion is preserved as DNA: 42 bases, with reading frame beginning at the first base.